The 28 T cell receptor beta chains below come from one sample, sequenced in a study of beta chain features in type 1 diabetes. These receptors lack a known antigen. Study-wide results and caveats: TCRB CDR3s from Type 1 diabetes patients were moderately but significantly shorter in all four CD4+ subsets.

All of the isolated RNA was reverse transcribed, so expressed TCRB transcripts were sequenced. Here immunoSEQ multiplex PCR was the method, and the copy in TCRdb shows in-frame clones only, minus some. The sample yields 500,000 to 850,000 clones, around an eighth seen once. Material: naive CD4+ T cells from blood. These receptors were obtained from a man aged 18 to 29 with type 1 diabetes.

The rearrangement uses TRBV7-6 and TRBJ2-5; no clear D gene. The germline V gene has CDR1 SGHVS and CDR2 FNYEAQ. This CDR3 region has 15 residues. Trimming took 1 base from V and 1 from J, leaving 10 bases between them. CDR3 amino acids: CASSLVVGTQETQYF. Written as DNA, the CDR3 is TGTGCCAGCAGCTTAGTCGTGGGAACCCAAGAGACCCAGTACTTC. Using reference TRBV7-6 and TRBJ2-5 for the parts outside the CDR3, the full variable domain is GAGVSQSPRYKVTKRGQDVALRCDPISGHVSLYWYRQALGQGPEFLTYFNYEAQQDKSGLPNDRFSAERPEGSISTLTIQRTEQRDSAMYRCASSLVVGTQETQYFGPGTRLLVL.

The CDR3 DNA is TGTGCCTGGACTAACATCGCTTCGAACACTGAAGCTTTCTTT. Its protein is CAWTNIASNTEAFF. The chain uses TRBV30 and TRBJ1-1; no reliable D call. The CDR3 runs 14 residues. V shed 4 bases and J shed 1 base, with 13 bases lying between them. The germline gives CDR1 GTSNPN, CDR2 SVGIG (reference sequence).

This clone has more than one count but fewer than ten. Other DNA sequences in the sample encode the same CDR3. The J gene is TRBJ2-7, the V gene TRBV30; no reliable D call. The CDR3 runs to 9 residues. Germline values: CDR1 GTSNPN, CDR2 SVGIG (reference sequence). As DNA, the CDR3 is TGTGCATCAGCCGTCGAGCAGTACTTC. Encoded protein: CASAVEQYF.

This clone was detected a few times. The chain employs TRBV5-1 and TRBJ2-2, with D possibly TRBD1 on 5 matching bases. Trimming removed 1 base from V and 6 bases from J, with 13 bases in between. CDR3 size: 15 residues. Looked up from germline, CDR1 is SGHRS and CDR2 is YFSETQ. This CDR3 is CASSLPAGSAGELFF. The DNA for the CDR3 is TGCGCCAGCAGCTTGCCGGCAGGGTCGGCCGGGGAGCTGTTTTTT.

This clone was found a few times. V and J are TRBV21-1 and TRBJ2-4; TRBD1 is the table's D call, not checked against the DNA. TRBV21-1 is classified as a pseudogene. The CDR3 is 14 residues long. The chain's CDR3 is CASSIDRKDNIQYF. The CDR3 coding sequence is TGTGCCAGCAGCATAGACAGAAAAGACAACATTCAGTACTTC.

This clone came up a few times. The V call is TRBV27, the J call TRBJ1-3, with a tentative D call TRBD1 (5 bases). The V gene lost 6 bases and the J gene lost 2 bases, with 11 bases spanning the gap. Germline loops: CDR1 MNHEY, CDR2 SMNVEV (reference sequence). CDR3 length: 14 amino acids. In nucleotides, the CDR3 is TGTGCCAGCAGCCGGGGCCGGGCTGGAAACACCATATATTTT. This translates into CASSRGRAGNTIYF.

This clone has more than one count but fewer than ten. This sequence joins TRBV27 and TRBJ2-3; D not resolved. Trimming took 0 bases from V and 5 from J, leaving 12 bases between them. The CDR3 has 15 residues. Germline CDR1 reads MNHEY; CDR2 reads SMNVEV (reference sequence). Written as DNA, the CDR3 is TGTGCCAGCAGTTTATCTTGGATAGCAGGAGATACGCAGTATTTT. It specifies CASSLSWIAGDTQYF.

The chain is built from TRBV9 and TRBJ1-2; a weak D match, TRBD1 (5 bases). Germline CDR1 reads SGDLS; CDR2 reads YYNGEE. CDR3 length: 15 amino acids. V lost 3 bases and J 4 bases, leaving 16 bases between the germline ends. The CDR3 DNA is TGTGCCAGCAGCGAGGGACCCGGGCAGGGCTATGGCTACACCTTC. It specifies CASSEGPGQGYGYTF.

The gene calls are TRBV27 and TRBJ2-5, with 14 bases that match TRBD2. The CDR3 spans 15 residues. The junction had 3 bases not matched to a gene; V was cut back by 6 bases and J by 3 bases. The germline CDR1 and CDR2 sequences are MNHEY and SMNVEV (reference sequence). CDR3: CASRTGLAGEETQYF. The CDR3 nucleotides are TGTGCCAGCAGAACGGGACTAGCGGGGGAAGAGACCCAGTACTTC.

The chain's CDR3 is CASSRHIYEQYF. DNA of the CDR3: TGTGCCAGCAGCCGTCACATCTACGAGCAGTACTTC. The V call is TRBV6-1, the J call TRBJ2-7; D is unresolved. CDR3 size: 12 residues. V was cut by 6 bases and J by 3 bases, with 9 bases left in between. Germline V gene lookup returns CDR1 MNHNS and CDR2 SASEGT.

This chain joins TRBV5-4 and TRBJ2-7; D is possibly TRBD2 (5 bases). The germline V and J ends were trimmed by 2 bases and 6 bases, with 9 bases remaining between them. This CDR3 is built from 12 residues. In germline, CDR1 is SGHNT, CDR2 YYREEE (reference sequence). The CDR3 nucleotides are TGTGCCAGCAGCTTTCGAGGGAGCGAGCAGTACTTC. It encodes CASSFRGSEQYF.

This clone was counted a few times. The rearrangement joins TRBV30 to TRBJ1-6, with TRBD1 matching over 8 bases. The V segment lost 3 bases and the J segment 7 bases; nucleotides outside the gene matches: 5. Germline lookup yields CDR1 GTSNPN and CDR2 SVGIG (reference sequence). The length of the CDR3 is 14 residues. This CDR3 reads CAWRDREHNSPLHF. The CDR3 DNA follows: TGTGCCTGGAGGGACAGGGAACACAATTCACCCCTCCACTTT.

The CDR3: CASSSLSSGANVLTF. For the CDR3, the DNA is TGTGCCAGCAGTTCCCTTTCCTCTGGGGCCAACGTCCTGACTTTC. The V and J genes are TRBV28 and TRBJ2-6; D remains ambiguous. Germline V gene data show CDR1 as MDHEN and CDR2 as SYDVKM. This CDR3 contains 15 residues. Trimming pared 4 bases from V and 0 bases from J, leaving 7 bases between.

This clone has just a few counts. This chain links TRBV29-1 with TRBJ1-3; 7 bases align to TRBD1. CDR3 length: 13 residues. After removal of 7 bases from V and 5 bases from J, the junction contained 8 bases not matched to a gene. In germline, CDR1 is SQVTM, CDR2 ANQGSEA. CDR3 sequence: CSAKHRGRNTIYF. Here the CDR3 DNA reads TGCAGCGCTAAGCACAGGGGAAGAAACACCATATATTTT.

The rearrangement uses TRBV6-4 and TRBJ2-1; the match to TRBD2 covers 9 bases. V shed 1 base, J shed 5 bases, and the junction held 3 bases outside the gene matches. Germline loops: CDR1 MRHNA, CDR2 SNTAGT. The CDR3 is made up of 15 amino acids. CDR3 protein: CASSDLTSGNNEQFF. The CDR3 DNA follows: TGTGCCAGCAGTGACTTGACTAGCGGAAACAATGAGCAGTTCTTC.

This clone turned up a few times. This chain connects TRBV5-1 to TRBJ2-7; 10 bases fit TRBD2. Germline lookup yields CDR1 SGHRS and CDR2 YFSETQ. V was clipped by 1 base and J by 5 bases; unmatched bases: 6. The CDR3 extends over 15 amino acids. The CDR3 spells CASSLLPSGGNEQYF. The CDR3 DNA follows: TGCGCCAGCAGCTTGCTCCCTAGCGGGGGCAACGAGCAGTACTTC.

This clone was seen a handful of times. The chain has TRBV7-2 and TRBJ1-4; 7 bases fit TRBD1. This CDR3 contains 14 residues. V lost 6 bases, J lost 6 bases, and 7 bases stayed unmatched. The germline gives CDR1 SGHTA, CDR2 FQGNSA. This chain's CDR3 is CASSRTGGYEKLFF. Here the CDR3 DNA reads TGTGCCAGCAGTCGGACAGGTGGCTATGAAAAACTGTTTTTT. Supplemented by reference TRBV7-2 and TRBJ1-4, the full variable domain reads GAGVSQSPSNKVTEKGKDVELRCDPISGHTALYWYRQSLGQGLEFLIYFQGNSAPDKSGLPSDRFSAERTGGSVSTLTIQRTQQEDSAVYLCASSRTGGYEKLFFGSGTQLSVL.

The sample holds a few counts of this clone. The V call is TRBV5-1, the J call TRBJ2-7, with D perhaps TRBD1 (5 bases). Germline V gene lookup returns CDR1 SGHRS and CDR2 YFSETQ. CDR3 size: 14 residues. With 5 bases removed from V and 0 bases from J, the gap between germline ends came to 12 bases. CDR3 in amino acids: CASRSQGASYEQYF. DNA of the CDR3: TGCGCCAGCAGATCCCAAGGGGCCTCCTACGAGCAGTACTTC. The variable domain in full, completed from reference TRBV5-1 and TRBJ2-7, reads KAGVTQTPRYLIKTRGQQVTLSCSPISGHRSVSWYQQTPGQGLQFLFEYFSETQRNKGNFPGRFSGRQFSNSRSEMNVSTLELGDSALYLCASRSQGASYEQYFGPGTRLTVT.

This clone was seen a handful of times. The genes are TRBV11-2 and TRBJ2-5; D is uncertain. This CDR3 is built from 13 residues. Germline V CDR1 and CDR2: SGHAT, FQNNGV. V was pared by 5 bases and J by 5 bases, with 12 bases between. The CDR3 here is CASSEHLAETQYF. The CDR3 bases are TGTGCCAGCAGCGAGCACCTCGCGGAGACCCAGTACTTC. Using reference TRBV11-2 and TRBJ2-5 for the parts outside the CDR3, the full variable domain is EAGVAQSPRYKIIEKRQSVAFWCNPISGHATLYWYQQILGQGPKLLIQFQNNGVVDDSQLPKDRFSAERLKGVDSTLKIQPAKLEDSAVYLCASSEHLAETQYFGPGTRLLVL.

This clone was recorded a few times. This sequence joins TRBV28 and TRBJ2-1, with TRBD1 matching over 9 bases. The CDR3 is 15 residues long. Unmatched junction bases numbered 4, after V lost 2 bases and J lost 5 bases. CDR1 and CDR2 from the germline V gene are MDHEN and SYDVKM. Here the CDR3 reads CASSLGTGLHNEQFF. In nucleotides, the CDR3 is TGTGCCAGCAGTTTAGGGACAGGGCTCCACAATGAGCAGTTCTTC.

This chain uses TRBV2 with TRBJ1-1; maybe TRBD1 (5 bases). This CDR3 is 16 amino acids long. Germline V gene lookup returns CDR1 SNHLY and CDR2 FYNNEI. V was clipped by 6 bases and J by 5 bases, with 22 bases between them. CDR3 sequence reads: CASRPGTSPGRTEAFF. CDR3 sequence (DNA): TGTGCCAGCAGACCCGGGACCTCACCCGGGAGGACTGAAGCTTTCTTT.

This clone appeared a few times. This sequence joins TRBV29-1 and TRBJ2-1, with TRBD1 as a possible D gene (7 bases). Germline values: CDR1 SQVTM, CDR2 ANQGSEA. Trimming cost V 1 base and J 8 bases, with 12 bases left between them. CDR3 length: 13 residues. CDR3 nucleotides: TGCAGCGTTGAAGGGCGGGACAGCTATGAGCAGTTCTTC. Residues: CSVEGRDSYEQFF.

This chain connects TRBV9 to TRBJ2-7; possibly TRBD2 for D (5 bases). Germline V gives CDR1 SGDLS, CDR2 YYNGEE. Trimming stripped 5 bases from V and 3 bases from J, with 9 bases between. CDR3 length equals 12 residues. The DNA for the CDR3 is TGTGCCAGCAGTGGGAGAAACTACGAGCAGTACTTC. It yields the protein CASSGRNYEQYF.

V is TRBV6-1 and J is TRBJ2-4; tentatively, D is TRBD1 (5 bases). The CDR3 sequence is 14 residues long. Trimming removed 4 bases from V and 3 bases from J, with 10 bases in between. The germline V gene has CDR1 MNHNS and CDR2 SASEGT. The DNA of the CDR3 is TGTGCCAGCAGTGTAGACAGCAACAAAAACATTCAGTACTTC. As protein: CASSVDSNKNIQYF.

The chain employs TRBV7-2 and TRBJ1-2; D perhaps matches TRBD1 (5 bases). The CDR3 length is 12 residues. The ends were cut back, 4 bases at V and 8 bases at J, with 11 bases in the middle. Germline CDR1 SGHTA, CDR2 FQGNSA. The CDR3 DNA reads as TGTGCCAGCAGCTCCCAGGGAGTGGGCTACACCTTC. It encodes CASSSQGVGYTF. Combining the CDR3 with reference TRBV7-2 and TRBJ1-2 gives the whole variable domain GAGVSQSPSNKVTEKGKDVELRCDPISGHTALYWYRQSLGQGLEFLIYFQGNSAPDKSGLPSDRFSAERTGGSVSTLTIQRTQQEDSAVYLCASSSQGVGYTFGSGTRLTVV.

This chain joins TRBV27 and TRBJ1-2; D is ambiguous. Germline V gives CDR1 MNHEY, CDR2 SMNVEV (reference sequence). This CDR3 spans 14 amino acids. V gave up 5 bases and J gave up 4 bases, with 14 bases separating them. CDR3: CASSPTGRFYGYTF. The CDR3 DNA follows: TGTGCCAGCAGTCCAACCGGACGGTTCTATGGCTACACCTTC.

This clone was detected only a few times. The chain links TRBV30 to TRBJ1-1; no definite D call. The V gene's germline CDR1 is GTSNPN and CDR2 SVGIG (reference sequence). This CDR3 comprises 13 residues. V was trimmed by 0 bases and J by 1 base, leaving 6 bases between them. The CDR3 here is CAWSVLANTEAFF. CDR3 DNA sequence: TGTGCCTGGAGTGTACTGGCGAACACTGAAGCTTTCTTT.

This clone was seen more than once but under ten times. The chain combines TRBV30 with TRBJ2-5, with 12 bases fitting TRBD2. This CDR3 has 13 residues. Germline loops: CDR1 GTSNPN, CDR2 SVGIG (reference sequence). V lost 7 bases to trimming and J lost 2 bases; unmatched junction nucleotides: 2. The CDR3 protein is CASTSGGQETQYF. In DNA form, the CDR3 reads TGTGCCTCGACTAGCGGGGGTCAAGAGACCCAGTACTTC.